This T cell receptor (beta chain) was documented in a study of blood T cell repertoires in COVID-19. The wider study: Italy, Spain and the United States were the sources of the convalescent and acute COVID-19 samples.

Using immunoSEQ multiplex PCR, the repertoire was profiled, and TCRdb retains in-frame clones only, with some absent. The sample lists under 250,000 clones, 89% occurring once. This study enrolled people aged about 18 to 100 from about two dozen US geographic areas. Clinical histories supplied by participants themselves formed the basis of cohort assignment. Sequencing used PBMCs or T cells enriched from blood (not recorded which). The receptor was isolated from a woman in her twenties or thirties with acute COVID-19.

The CDR3 loop reads CASSLGVGRYQETQYF. The CDR3 DNA reads TGTGCCAGCAGCTTAGGAGTGGGCAGGTACCAAGAGACCCAGTACTTC. This rearrangement joins TRBV7-2 to TRBJ2-5; no definite D call. Trimming removed 1 base at V and 0 bases at J, with 12 bases between. The CDR3 length is 16 residues. Germline values: CDR1 SGHTA, CDR2 FQGNSA. Complete variable domain (other parts from reference TRBV7-2 and TRBJ2-5): GAGVSQSPSNKVTEKGKDVELRCDPISGHTALYWYRQSLGQGLEFLIYFQGNSAPDKSGLPSDRFSAERTGGSVSTLTIQRTQQEDSAVYLCASSLGVGRYQETQYFGPGTRLLVL.